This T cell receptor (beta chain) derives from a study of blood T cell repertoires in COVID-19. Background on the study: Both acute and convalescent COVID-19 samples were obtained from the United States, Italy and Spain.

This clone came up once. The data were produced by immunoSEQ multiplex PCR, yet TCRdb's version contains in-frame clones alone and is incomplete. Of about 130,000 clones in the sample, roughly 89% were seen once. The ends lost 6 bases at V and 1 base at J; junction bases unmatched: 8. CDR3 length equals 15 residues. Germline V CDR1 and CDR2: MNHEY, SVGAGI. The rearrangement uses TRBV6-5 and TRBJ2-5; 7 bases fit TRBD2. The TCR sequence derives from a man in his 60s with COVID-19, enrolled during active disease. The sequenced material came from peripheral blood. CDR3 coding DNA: TGTGCCAGCAGCCTACACCGGGGGGTCCAAGAGACCCAGTACTTC. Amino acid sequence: CASSLHRGVQETQYF.